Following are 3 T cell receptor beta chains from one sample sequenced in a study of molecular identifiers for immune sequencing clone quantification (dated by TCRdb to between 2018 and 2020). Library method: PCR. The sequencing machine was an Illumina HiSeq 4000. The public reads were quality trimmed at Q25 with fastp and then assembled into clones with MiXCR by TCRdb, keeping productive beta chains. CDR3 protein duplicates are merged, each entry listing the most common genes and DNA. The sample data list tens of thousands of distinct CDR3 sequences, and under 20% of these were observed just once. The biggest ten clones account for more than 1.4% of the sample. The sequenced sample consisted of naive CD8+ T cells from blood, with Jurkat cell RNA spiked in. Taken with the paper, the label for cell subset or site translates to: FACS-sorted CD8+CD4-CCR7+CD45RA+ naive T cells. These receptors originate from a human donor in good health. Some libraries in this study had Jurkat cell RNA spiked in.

The CDR3 region has the DNA TGCAGTGCTCCTCATTTTGTGCGAAGGGATGAGCAGTTCTTC. Encoded protein: CSAPHFVRRDEQFF. The chain joins TRBV20-1 to TRBJ2-1; D ambiguous. This CDR3 is 14 amino acids long. Trimming removed 5 bases from V and 8 bases from J, with 19 bases in between. From germline, CDR1 is DFQATT and CDR2 SNEGSKA (reference sequence).

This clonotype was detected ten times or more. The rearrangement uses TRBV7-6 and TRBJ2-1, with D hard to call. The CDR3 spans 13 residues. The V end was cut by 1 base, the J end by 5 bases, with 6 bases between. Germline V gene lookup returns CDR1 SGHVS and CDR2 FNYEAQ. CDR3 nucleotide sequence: TGTGCCAGCAGCTTAGGACTCGACAATGAGCAGTTCTTC. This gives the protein CASSLGLDNEQFF.

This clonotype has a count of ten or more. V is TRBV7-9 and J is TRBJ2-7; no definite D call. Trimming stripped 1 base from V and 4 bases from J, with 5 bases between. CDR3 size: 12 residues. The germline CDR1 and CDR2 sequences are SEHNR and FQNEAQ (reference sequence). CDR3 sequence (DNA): TGTGCCAGCAGCTTAGGCCAGTACGAGCAGTACTTC. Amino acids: CASSLGQYEQYF.